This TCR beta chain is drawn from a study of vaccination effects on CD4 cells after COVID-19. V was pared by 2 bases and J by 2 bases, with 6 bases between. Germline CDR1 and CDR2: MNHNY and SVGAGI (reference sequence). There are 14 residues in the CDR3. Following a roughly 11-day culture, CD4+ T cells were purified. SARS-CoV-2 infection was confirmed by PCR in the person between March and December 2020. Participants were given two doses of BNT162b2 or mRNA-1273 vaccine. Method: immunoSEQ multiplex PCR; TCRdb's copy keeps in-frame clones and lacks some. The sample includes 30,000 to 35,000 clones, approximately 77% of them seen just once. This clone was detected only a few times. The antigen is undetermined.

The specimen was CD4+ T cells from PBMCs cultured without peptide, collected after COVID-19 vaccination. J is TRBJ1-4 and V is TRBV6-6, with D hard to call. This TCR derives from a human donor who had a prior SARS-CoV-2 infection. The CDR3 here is CASSYQETNEKLFF. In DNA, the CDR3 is TGTGCCAGCAGTTACCAGGAGACTAATGAAAAACTGTTTTTT.